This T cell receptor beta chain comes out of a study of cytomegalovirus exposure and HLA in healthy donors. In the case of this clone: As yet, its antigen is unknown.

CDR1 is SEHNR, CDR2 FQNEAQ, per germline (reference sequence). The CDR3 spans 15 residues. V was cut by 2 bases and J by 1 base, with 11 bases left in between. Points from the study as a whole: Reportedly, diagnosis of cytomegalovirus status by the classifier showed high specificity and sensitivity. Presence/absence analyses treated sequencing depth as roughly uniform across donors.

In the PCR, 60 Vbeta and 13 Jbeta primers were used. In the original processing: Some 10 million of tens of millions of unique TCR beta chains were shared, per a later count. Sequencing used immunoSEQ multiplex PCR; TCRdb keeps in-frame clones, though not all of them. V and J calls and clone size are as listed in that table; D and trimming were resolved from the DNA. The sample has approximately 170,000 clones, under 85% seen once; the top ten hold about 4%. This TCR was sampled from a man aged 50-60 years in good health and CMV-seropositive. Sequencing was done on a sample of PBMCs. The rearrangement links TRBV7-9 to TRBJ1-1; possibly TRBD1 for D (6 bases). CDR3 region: CASSLPGHPNTEAFF. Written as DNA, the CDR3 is TGTGCCAGCAGCTTACCGGGACACCCGAACACTGAAGCTTTCTTT.